This T cell receptor (beta chain) was obtained from a study of Graves' ophthalmopathy and Graves' hyperthyroidism. Study conclusions and caveats: Most thyroid-expanded clonotypes exceeding 0.001 frequency were also found in blood.

The PBMC fraction was derived from more than 8 ml of fresh peripheral blood. With regard to this clonotype: Its antigen is currently unknown.

For repertoire sequencing, the TCR beta CDR3 regions were amplified from RNA transcripts. HTBI primers were used in a first-round RT-PCR, which preceded a second-round multiplex PCR. From the multiplex PCR reads, TCRdb called clonotypes with MiXCR, one entry per CDR3 protein. Among 200,000 to 300,000 distinct CDR3 sequences listed, around 50% were seen once. Trimming cost V 1 base and J 0 bases; bases outside gene matches: 3. Germline CDR1 is MDHEN and CDR2 is SYDVKM. The CDR3 spans 15 residues. The sequenced material came from peripheral blood. The TCR sequence derives from an adult man with Graves' ophthalmopathy. V gene TRBV28 combines with J gene TRBJ2-7, with TRBD1 matching over 7 bases. The CDR3 spells CASSLSRTGSYEQYF. CDR3 bases: TGTGCCAGCAGTTTATCCCGGACAGGCTCCTACGAGCAGTACTTC.